This entry lists 24 T cell receptor beta chains sequenced from one sample in a study of cytomegalovirus exposure and HLA in healthy donors. Profiled with immunoSEQ multiplex PCR; TCRdb holds only in-frame clones, not every one. The repertoire has about 260,000 clones, 80% to 95% of them found once; the top ten carry approximately 3.1%. Sequencing was carried out using PBMCs. The receptors derive from a woman under 40 in good health and CMV-seronegative.

Here the CDR3 reads CASSPGAGRGTDTQYF. DNA for the CDR3: TGTGCCAGCAGCCCGGGGGCGGGTCGGGGCACAGATACGCAGTATTTT. This chain joins TRBV4-2 and TRBJ2-3, with D tentatively TRBD1 or TRBD2 (6 bases each). From germline, CDR1 is LGHNA and CDR2 YNFKEQ. This CDR3 is built from 16 residues. Trimming cost V 4 bases and J 1 base, with 15 bases left between them.

This clone appeared a few times. The CDR3 loop is CASRSIAGRTYEQYF. DNA of the CDR3: TGTGCCAGCAGATCCATAGCGGGGCGAACCTACGAGCAGTACTTC. The V and J genes are TRBV6-5 and TRBJ2-7, with 8 nucleotides matching TRBD2. The germline V gene encodes CDR1 MNHEY and CDR2 SVGAGI. CDR3 size: 15 residues. Losses at the gene ends were 6 bases for V and 2 bases for J; bases not matched to a gene: 9.

The chain joins TRBV27 to TRBJ2-1, with 11 bases that match TRBD2. Germline CDR1 and CDR2: MNHEY and SMNVEV (reference sequence). With 8 bases clipped from V and 6 bases from J, the junction kept 6 bases outside the gene matches. CDR3 size: 14 residues. The CDR3 DNA follows: TGTGCCAGCCGAGGACTAGCGGGTCTCAATGAGCAGTTCTTC. Its protein is CASRGLAGLNEQFF.

The table lists this clone with a few counts. The rearrangement uses TRBV10-3 and TRBJ2-5; D is unclear. The CDR3 sequence is 12 residues long. In germline, CDR1 is ENHRY, CDR2 SYGVKD. V lost 10 bases and J 5 bases, leaving 14 bases between the germline ends. The CDR3 loop reads CATSPDQETQYF. DNA for the CDR3: TGTGCCACGTCCCCCGATCAGGAGACCCAGTACTTC.

V gene TRBV7-2 combines with J gene TRBJ2-7, with D possibly matching TRBD2 (6 bases). The CDR3 loop spans 13 amino acids. Germline CDR1 reads SGHTA; CDR2 reads FQGNSA. Trimming removed 3 bases from V and 3 bases from J, with 9 bases in between. Written as DNA, the CDR3 is TGTGCCAGCAGCTTGGCTAGCGACTACGAGCAGTACTTC. This codes for CASSLASDYEQYF.

The DNA for the CDR3 is TGCGCCAGCAGCTGGAAACAAAGGGAGACCCAGTACTTC. Protein product: CASSWKQRETQYF. The J gene is TRBJ2-5, the V gene TRBV5-1; no clear D gene. The CDR3 is 13 residues long. The germline V gene encodes CDR1 SGHRS and CDR2 YFSETQ. V lost 3 bases to trimming and J lost 5 bases, with 11 bases between them.

This clone was seen only once. The chain recombines TRBV9 with TRBJ2-1, with 12 bases aligning to TRBD1. CDR1 SGDLS and CDR2 YYNGEE come from the germline V gene. The V and J ends lost 2 bases and 9 bases, in that order; junction bases with no gene match: 6. The length of the CDR3 is 15 residues. In nucleotides, the CDR3 is TGTGCCAGCAGCGTGACGGGACAGGGGGCCACTGAGCAGTTCTTC. This encodes CASSVTGQGATEQFF.

The chain couples TRBV28 to TRBJ2-1; D is uncertain. This CDR3 has 14 amino acids. The ends were cut back, 7 bases at V and 4 bases at J, with 14 bases in the middle. The germline V gene encodes CDR1 MDHEN and CDR2 SYDVKM. The CDR3 loop is CASNQAVAYNEQFF. Here the CDR3 DNA reads TGTGCCAGCAACCAGGCGGTCGCGTACAATGAGCAGTTCTTC.

The genes are TRBV5-1 and TRBJ2-1; 9 bases are shared with TRBD2. This CDR3 contains 16 residues. The junction had 5 bases not matched to a gene; V was cut back by 0 bases and J by 4 bases. Germline V gene sequence: CDR1 SGHRS, CDR2 YFSETQ. The CDR3 DNA reads as TGCGCCAGCAGCTTGGAGGCGGGAGGGCTTTACAATGAGCAGTTCTTC. It codes for CASSLEAGGLYNEQFF.

The chain links TRBV19 to TRBJ1-1, with a tentative D call TRBD1 (5 bases). CDR1 is LNHDA, CDR2 SQIVND, per germline (reference sequence). The CDR3 spans 17 residues. V was pared by 0 bases and J by 4 bases, with 18 bases between. The CDR3 spells CASSIDLSGMKITEAFF. The CDR3 DNA is TGTGCCAGTAGTATAGATTTATCAGGGATGAAAATCACTGAAGCTTTCTTT.

The chain has TRBV14 and TRBJ1-4; 8 bases line up with TRBD1. V lost 0 bases and J lost 11; bases outside the gene matches: 8. The V gene's germline CDR1 is SGHDN and CDR2 FVKESK. This CDR3 contains 15 residues. As DNA, the CDR3 is TGTGCCAGCAGCCAAGAGACAGGGGTGAACCTGAAACTGTTTTTT. Its translation: CASSQETGVNLKLFF.

V gene TRBV10-1 combines with J gene TRBJ2-2; 7 bases match TRBD2. The CDR3 runs to 14 residues. Trimming at V came to 7 bases and at J to 3 bases, leaving 5 bases not matched to a gene. CDR1 and CDR2 from the germline V gene are WNHNN and SYGVQD (reference sequence). CDR3 bases: TGCGCCAGCATCTCTAGCGGAGACACCGGGGAGCTGTTTTTT. This codes for CASISSGDTGELFF.

V usage is TRBV5-4 and J usage is TRBJ2-1; the match to TRBD1 covers 10 bases. The junction had 9 bases not matched to a gene; V was cut back by 4 bases and J by 8 bases. Germline CDR1 reads SGHNT; CDR2 reads YYREEE (reference sequence). This CDR3 region has 15 residues. The CDR3 DNA is TGTGCCAGCAGCCCGGTAGTGGGACAGGGGTATGAGCAGTTCTTC. It translates to CASSPVVGQGYEQFF.

This clone was recorded once. The V and J genes are TRBV10-2 and TRBJ1-2; TRBD1 is a possible D gene (6 bases). Germline lookup yields CDR1 WSHSY and CDR2 SAAADI. This CDR3 comprises 15 residues. The chain's CDR3 is CASRQGRPYGYGYTF. CDR3 nucleotides: TGCGCGAGCCGCCAGGGGCGCCCGTACGGCTATGGCTACACCTTC.

The chain recombines TRBV6-5 with TRBJ2-7; tentatively, D is TRBD2 (5 bases). Germline V gene data show CDR1 as MNHEY and CDR2 as SVGAGI. V was cut by 3 bases and J by 1 base, with 13 bases left in between. This CDR3 spans 15 amino acids. The CDR3 loop is CASSYGPRESYEQYF. The CDR3 DNA follows: TGTGCCAGCAGTTATGGTCCGAGGGAGTCCTACGAGCAGTACTTC.

The chain links TRBV9 to TRBJ1-1; D is unresolved. This CDR3 comprises 15 residues. The V end lost 0 bases, the J end lost 4 bases, and 13 bases lay between the germline ends. Germline assignment: CDR1 SGDLS and CDR2 YYNGEE. The CDR3 bases are TGTGCCAGCAGCGTAGCTGGGGTATCTGGCACTGAAGCTTTCTTT. As protein: CASSVAGVSGTEAFF.

CDR3 sequence (DNA): TGTGCCAGCAGTTACTCTGGGCGACCCACCTACGAGCAGTACTTC. This sequence encodes CASSYSGRPTYEQYF. The chain recombines TRBV6-6 with TRBJ2-7; D remains unclear. CDR1 MNHNY and CDR2 SVGAGI come from the germline V gene (reference sequence). V shed 0 bases and J shed 2 bases, with 11 bases lying between them. The CDR3 spans 15 residues.

The J gene is TRBJ2-2, the V gene TRBV28; D uncertain. The CDR3 has 17 amino acids. Germline values: CDR1 MDHEN, CDR2 SYDVKM. Trimming shortened V by 5 bases and J by 3 bases, and 19 bases separated the two germline ends. DNA for the CDR3: TGTGCCAGCAGTGACGGCGATGGAGTTTCGGACACCGGGGAGCTGTTTTTT. Protein: CASSDGDGVSDTGELFF. Combining the CDR3 with reference TRBV28 and TRBJ2-2 gives the whole variable domain DVKVTQSSRYLVKRTGEKVFLECVQDMDHENMFWYRQDPGLGLRLIYFSYDVKMKEKGDIPEGYSVSREKKERFSLILESASTNQTSMYLCASSDGDGVSDTGELFFGEGSRLTVL.

The rearrangement joins TRBV29-1 to TRBJ2-3; D is perhaps TRBD1 (5 bases). The CDR3 runs 14 residues. V was shortened by 6 bases and J by 2 bases, with 15 bases between the two germline ends. The germline V gene encodes CDR1 SQVTM and CDR2 ANQGSEA. In DNA form, the CDR3 reads TGCAGCGTCTCAGGGTCCTTACACACAGATACGCAGTATTTT. This codes for CSVSGSLHTDTQYF.

The chain joins TRBV19 to TRBJ2-5; D is perhaps TRBD1 (5 bases). Deletions cut 1 base from V and 2 bases from J, with 11 bases between. The CDR3 sequence is 15 residues long. Germline loops: CDR1 LNHDA, CDR2 SQIVND (reference sequence). The chain's CDR3 is CASSIGQRRQETQYF. In DNA, the CDR3 is TGTGCCAGTAGTATAGGACAGCGAAGACAAGAGACCCAGTACTTC.

The chain joins TRBV29-1 to TRBJ1-2; TRBD1 matches at 11 bases. This CDR3 has 14 amino acids. V lost 6 bases to trimming and J lost 2 bases; unmatched junction nucleotides: 5. CDR1 and CDR2 (germline): SQVTM, ANQGSEA. CDR3 in amino acids: CSVGQGALNYGYTF. DNA of the CDR3: TGCAGCGTCGGACAGGGGGCGTTAAACTATGGCTACACCTTC.

This chain connects TRBV27 to TRBJ2-7, with D tentatively TRBD1 (6 bases). CDR3 length: 17 residues. V was cut by 0 bases and J by 3 bases, with 18 bases left in between. Germline CDR1 reads MNHEY; CDR2 reads SMNVEV (reference sequence). DNA of the CDR3: TGTGCCAGCAGTTTATCGGGGGCACCTAGCTTCGGCTACGAGCAGTACTTC. It encodes CASSLSGAPSFGYEQYF.

This chain links TRBV19 with TRBJ1-1; weak D call: TRBD1 (5 bases). The CDR3 covers 15 residues. V lost 1 base, J lost 0 bases, and 9 bases lay in between. Germline V gene data show CDR1 as LNHDA and CDR2 as SQIVND (reference sequence). The DNA of the CDR3 is TGTGCCAGTAGTATAGGGGGACGGTTGAACACTGAAGCTTTCTTT. It translates to CASSIGGRLNTEAFF. Filled out from reference TRBV19 and TRBJ1-1, the complete variable domain reads DGGITQSPKYLFRKEGQNVTLSCEQNLNHDAMYWYRQDPGQGLRLIYYSQIVNDFQKGDIAEGYSVSREKKESFPLTVTSAQKNPTAFYLCASSIGGRLNTEAFFGQGTRLTVV.

The V call is TRBV2, the J call TRBJ2-1; either TRBD1 or TRBD2 may supply D (5 bases each). The CDR3 sequence is 14 residues long. Germline lookup yields CDR1 SNHLY and CDR2 FYNNEI. Trimming removed 6 bases at V and 3 bases at J, with 12 bases between. In DNA form, the CDR3 reads TGTGCCAGCAGCGCCGGGACCATCTACAATGAGCAGTTCTTC. This encodes CASSAGTIYNEQFF.